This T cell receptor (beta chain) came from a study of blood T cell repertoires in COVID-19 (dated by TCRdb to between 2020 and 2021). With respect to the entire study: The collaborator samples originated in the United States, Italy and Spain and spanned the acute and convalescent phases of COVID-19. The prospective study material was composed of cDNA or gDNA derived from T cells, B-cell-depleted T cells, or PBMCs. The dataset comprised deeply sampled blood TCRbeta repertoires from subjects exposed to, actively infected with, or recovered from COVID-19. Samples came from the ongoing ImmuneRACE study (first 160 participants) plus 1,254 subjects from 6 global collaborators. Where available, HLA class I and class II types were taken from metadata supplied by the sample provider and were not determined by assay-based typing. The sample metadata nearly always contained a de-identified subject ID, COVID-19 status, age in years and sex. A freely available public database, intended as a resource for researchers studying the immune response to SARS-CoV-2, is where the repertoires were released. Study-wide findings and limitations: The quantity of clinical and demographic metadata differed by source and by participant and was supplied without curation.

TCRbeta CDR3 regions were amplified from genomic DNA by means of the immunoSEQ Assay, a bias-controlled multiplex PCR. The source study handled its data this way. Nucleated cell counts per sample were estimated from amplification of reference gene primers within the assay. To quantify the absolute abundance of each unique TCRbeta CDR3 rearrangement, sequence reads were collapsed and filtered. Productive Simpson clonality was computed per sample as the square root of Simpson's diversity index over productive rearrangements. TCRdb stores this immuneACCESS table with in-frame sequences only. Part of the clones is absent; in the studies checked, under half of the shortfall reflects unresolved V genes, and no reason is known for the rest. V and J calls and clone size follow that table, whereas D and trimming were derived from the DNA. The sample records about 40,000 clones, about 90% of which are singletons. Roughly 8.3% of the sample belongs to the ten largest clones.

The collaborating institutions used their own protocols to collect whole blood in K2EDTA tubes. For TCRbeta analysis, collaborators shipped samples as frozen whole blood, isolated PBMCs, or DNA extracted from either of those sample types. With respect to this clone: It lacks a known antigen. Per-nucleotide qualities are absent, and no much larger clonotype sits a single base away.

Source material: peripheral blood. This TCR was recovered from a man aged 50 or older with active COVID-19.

The DNA sequence reads TGCGCCAGCAGCCTCTTTACGAACACCGGGGAGCTGTTTTTT. It is translated as CASSLFTNTGELFF. The receptor chain draws on TRBV5-1 and TRBJ2-2; no D gene can be assigned with confidence. V is shortened by 4 bases, J by 0 bases, and the region joining them spans 7 bases. CDR1 and CDR2, looked up from the germline V gene, are SGHRS and YFSETQ. The CDR3 sequence holds 14 residues, the cysteine and phenylalanine included. Kept here is only the CDR3 DNA, which spans 42 bases and is read in frame from base 1.